Listed below are T cell receptor beta chains from one sample, sequenced in a study of cytomegalovirus exposure and HLA in healthy donors. Method: immunoSEQ multiplex PCR; TCRdb's copy keeps in-frame clones and lacks some. Here the sample spans 150,000 to 200,000 clones, around 77% being singletons. The specimen sequenced was PBMCs. Receptors originate from a woman under 40 in good health and CMV-seronegative. CDR3s include the opening cysteine and the closing phenylalanine or tryptophan. Fields, in order: CDR3 protein, CDR3 DNA, J gene, V gene, clone size, D gene, CDR3 length. D genes are given only for firm matches. The listing skips clone size in some rows; elsewhere it reads once, few, many or a size class.

CDR3 protein: CASQGQNYGYTF
CDR3 DNA: TGTGCCAGTCAGGGACAAAACTATGGCTACACCTTC
J gene: TRBJ1-2
V gene: TRBV2
clone size: .
D gene: .
CDR3 length: 12

CDR3 protein: CASSLASGLFTDTQYF
CDR3 DNA: TGCGCCAGCAGCTTAGCTAGCGGGCTATTCACAGATACGCAGTATTTT
J gene: TRBJ2-3
V gene: TRBV5-1
clone size: .
D gene: TRBD2
CDR3 length: 16

CDR3 protein: CASSTITGGSPTEAFF
CDR3 DNA: TGTGCCAGCTCAACGATCACAGGGGGTTCCCCCACTGAAGCTTTCTTT
J gene: TRBJ1-1
V gene: TRBV18
clone size: .
D gene: TRBD1
CDR3 length: 16

CDR3 protein: CAWSQDSNTEAFF
CDR3 DNA: TGTGCCTGGAGTCAGGACTCGAACACTGAAGCTTTCTTT
J gene: TRBJ1-1
V gene: TRBV30
clone size: .
D gene: .
CDR3 length: 13

CDR3 protein: CASSDGTEETQYF
CDR3 DNA: TGTGCCAGCAGTGACGGGACAGAAGAGACCCAGTACTTC
J gene: TRBJ2-5
V gene: TRBV2
clone size: .
D gene: TRBD1
CDR3 length: 13

CDR3 protein: CSIRQGTLDTQYF
CDR3 DNA: TGCAGCATAAGACAGGGTACGCTAGATACGCAGTATTTT
J gene: TRBJ2-3
V gene: TRBV29-1
clone size: .
D gene: TRBD1
CDR3 length: 13

CDR3 protein: CASSVGPGNTIYF
CDR3 DNA: TGTGCCAGTAGTGTGGGGCCTGGAAACACCATATATTTT
J gene: TRBJ1-3
V gene: TRBV19
clone size: .
D gene: .
CDR3 length: 13

CDR3 protein: CASSRETGAGNTIYF
CDR3 DNA: TGCGCCAGCAGCCGGGAGACAGGGGCTGGAAACACCATATATTTT
J gene: TRBJ1-3
V gene: TRBV4-3
clone size: .
D gene: TRBD1
CDR3 length: 15

CDR3 protein: CASSMRPGEGVEFF
CDR3 DNA: TGTGCCAGCAGTATGAGGCCGGGTGAGGGGGTCGAGTTCTTC
J gene: TRBJ2-1
V gene: TRBV7-3
clone size: .
D gene: .
CDR3 length: 14

CDR3 protein: CAWSRSQNTEAFF
CDR3 DNA: TGTGCCTGGAGTCGAAGCCAGAACACTGAAGCTTTCTTT
J gene: TRBJ1-1
V gene: TRBV30
clone size: once
D gene: .
CDR3 length: 13

CDR3 protein: CASSYGTGVSYEQYF
CDR3 DNA: TGTGCCAGCAGTTACGGGACAGGTGTCTCCTACGAGCAGTACTTC
J gene: TRBJ2-7
V gene: TRBV6-5
clone size: .
D gene: TRBD1
CDR3 length: 15

CDR3 protein: CASSQGTGVYEQYF
CDR3 DNA: TGTGCCAGCAGCCAGGGTACAGGGGTGTACGAGCAGTACTTC
J gene: TRBJ2-7
V gene: TRBV5-4
clone size: .
D gene: TRBD1
CDR3 length: 14

CDR3 protein: CSVEGRGNIGNYGYAF
CDR3 DNA: TGCAGCGTTGAAGGCAGGGGAAATATAGGAAACTATGGCTACGCCTTC
J gene: TRBJ1-2
V gene: TRBV29-1
clone size: .
D gene: .
CDR3 length: 16

CDR3 protein: CSERTGADTQYF
CDR3 DNA: TGCAGCGAAAGGACAGGGGCCGATACGCAGTATTTT
J gene: TRBJ2-3
V gene: TRBV29-1
clone size: .
D gene: TRBD1
CDR3 length: 12

CDR3 protein: CASGLVRQAPQETQYF
CDR3 DNA: TGTGCTAGTGGTTTGGTAAGGCAGGCGCCCCAAGAGACCCAGTACTTC
J gene: TRBJ2-5
V gene: TRBV12-5
clone size: .
D gene: .
CDR3 length: 16

CDR3 protein: CASSLGQGTMNTEAFF
CDR3 DNA: TGCGCCAGCAGCTTGGGGCAGGGTACAATGAACACTGAAGCTTTCTTT
J gene: TRBJ1-1
V gene: TRBV5-1
clone size: .
D gene: .
CDR3 length: 16

CDR3 protein: CASSPSGEPLHF
CDR3 DNA: TGTGCCAGCTCACCCTCCGGGGAACCCCTCCACTTT
J gene: TRBJ1-6
V gene: TRBV18
clone size: .
D gene: .
CDR3 length: 12

CDR3 protein: CASSPILTGEIEAFF
CDR3 DNA: TGTGCCAGCTCACCTATTTTGACAGGGGAAATTGAAGCTTTCTTT
J gene: TRBJ1-1
V gene: TRBV18
clone size: .
D gene: TRBD1
CDR3 length: 15

CDR3 protein: CASSLGQGIGSLDIQYF
CDR3 DNA: TGTGCCAGCAGCCTAGGACAGGGGATTGGGTCTTTGGACATTCAGTACTTC
J gene: TRBJ2-4
V gene: TRBV7-3
clone size: .
D gene: TRBD1
CDR3 length: 17

CDR3 protein: CASSSRTSGDYNEQFF
CDR3 DNA: TGTGCCAGTAGTTCGCGGACTAGCGGGGACTACAATGAGCAGTTCTTC
J gene: TRBJ2-1
V gene: TRBV19
clone size: .
D gene: TRBD2
CDR3 length: 16

CDR3 protein: CASSPGQGGEQYF
CDR3 DNA: TGTGCCAGCAGTCCCGGACAGGGAGGCGAGCAGTACTTC
J gene: TRBJ2-7
V gene: TRBV27
clone size: .
D gene: TRBD1
CDR3 length: 13

CDR3 protein: CASSHLIPQRDEQFF
CDR3 DNA: TGTGCCAGCAGCCACCTTATTCCGCAACGGGATGAGCAGTTCTTC
J gene: TRBJ2-1
V gene: TRBV14
clone size: .
D gene: .
CDR3 length: 15

CDR3 protein: CASSSKTGKSYEQYF
CDR3 DNA: TGTGCCAGCAGCTCAAAGACAGGGAAGTCCTACGAGCAGTACTTC
J gene: TRBJ2-7
V gene: TRBV7-6
clone size: .
D gene: TRBD1
CDR3 length: 15

CDR3 protein: CASSFLSTAGNTIYF
CDR3 DNA: TGTGCCAGCAGCTTCCTAAGCACCGCCGGAAACACCATATATTTT
J gene: TRBJ1-3
V gene: TRBV5-6
clone size: .
D gene: .
CDR3 length: 15

CDR3 protein: CASSTTGGAGYGYTF
CDR3 DNA: TGTGCCAGTAGTACGACAGGGGGCGCCGGCTATGGCTACACCTTC
J gene: TRBJ1-2
V gene: TRBV19
clone size: once
D gene: TRBD1
CDR3 length: 15

CDR3 protein: CASKSTSGGDTQYF
CDR3 DNA: TGCGCCAGCAAATCGACTAGCGGGGGTGATACGCAGTATTTT
J gene: TRBJ2-3
V gene: TRBV5-1
clone size: .
D gene: TRBD2
CDR3 length: 14

CDR3 protein: CASSLRGLAGLGTDTQYF
CDR3 DNA: TGCGCCAGCAGCCTCAGGGGCCTAGCGGGCCTTGGCACAGATACGCAGTATTTT
J gene: TRBJ2-3
V gene: TRBV4-1
clone size: .
D gene: TRBD2
CDR3 length: 18

CDR3 protein: CASSAPRGTGTYEQYF
CDR3 DNA: TGTGCCAGCAGTGCTCCCAGGGGGACAGGGACATATGAGCAGTACTTC
J gene: TRBJ2-7
V gene: TRBV25-1
clone size: .
D gene: TRBD1
CDR3 length: 16

CDR3 protein: CASSATASTDTQYF
CDR3 DNA: TGTGCCAGCAGTGCTACTGCTAGCACAGATACGCAGTATTTT
J gene: TRBJ2-3
V gene: TRBV6-6
clone size: .
D gene: .
CDR3 length: 14

CDR3 protein: CASSRTVRERKAFF
CDR3 DNA: TGTGCCAGCAGCCGGACAGTACGAGAGAGGAAAGCTTTCTTT
J gene: TRBJ1-1
V gene: TRBV6-6
clone size: .
D gene: .
CDR3 length: 14

CDR3 protein: CASSLGTGSDNSPLHF
CDR3 DNA: TGCGCCAGCAGCTTGGGGACAGGGTCCGATAATTCACCCCTCCACTTT
J gene: TRBJ1-6
V gene: TRBV5-1
clone size: .
D gene: TRBD1
CDR3 length: 16

CDR3 protein: CASSSGLAGGPSTGELFF
CDR3 DNA: TGCGCCAGCAGCTCAGGACTAGCGGGGGGGCCAAGCACCGGGGAGCTGTTTTTT
J gene: TRBJ2-2
V gene: TRBV5-1
clone size: .
D gene: TRBD2
CDR3 length: 18

CDR3 protein: CASGGRTGGLGWEKLFF
CDR3 DNA: TGTGCCAGCGGAGGGAGGACAGGGGGCCTGGGATGGGAAAAACTGTTTTTT
J gene: TRBJ1-4
V gene: TRBV25-1
clone size: .
D gene: TRBD1
CDR3 length: 17

CDR3 protein: CSGGTVYEQYF
CDR3 DNA: TGCAGCGGGGGGACAGTCTACGAGCAGTACTTC
J gene: TRBJ2-7
V gene: TRBV29-1
clone size: .
D gene: TRBD1
CDR3 length: 11

CDR3 protein: CASSVAGTGTTYEQYF
CDR3 DNA: TGTGCCAGCAGCGTAGCCGGGACAGGGACCACCTACGAGCAGTACTTC
J gene: TRBJ2-7
V gene: TRBV9
clone size: .
D gene: TRBD1
CDR3 length: 16

CDR3 protein: CASRVRMDLPSGEETQYF
CDR3 DNA: TGCGCCAGCAGAGTGAGGATGGATCTCCCTAGCGGGGAAGAGACCCAGTACTTC
J gene: TRBJ2-5
V gene: TRBV10-1
clone size: once
D gene: TRBD2
CDR3 length: 18

CDR3 protein: CASSYSGGFTEAFF
CDR3 DNA: TGTGCCAGCAGTTACTCAGGAGGGTTCACTGAAGCTTTCTTT
J gene: TRBJ1-1
V gene: TRBV6-5
clone size: .
D gene: .
CDR3 length: 14

CDR3 protein: CASSPGIQTAPLHF
CDR3 DNA: TGTGCCAGCAGCCCGGGGATCCAGACTGCACCCCTCCACTTT
J gene: TRBJ1-6
V gene: TRBV9
clone size: .
D gene: .
CDR3 length: 14

CDR3 protein: CASSLEHADTQYF
CDR3 DNA: TGTGCTAGCAGCCTCGAACATGCAGATACGCAGTATTTT
J gene: TRBJ2-3
V gene: TRBV7-7
clone size: once
D gene: .
CDR3 length: 13

CDR3 protein: CASSLSGGPHAPLHF
CDR3 DNA: TGTGCCAGCAGCTTGAGCGGGGGGCCCCATGCACCCCTCCACTTT
J gene: TRBJ1-6
V gene: TRBV5-6
clone size: few
D gene: .
CDR3 length: 15

CDR3 protein: CASRAGQNYGYTF
CDR3 DNA: TGTGCCAGCAGGGCGGGACAGAACTATGGCTACACCTTC
J gene: TRBJ1-2
V gene: TRBV6-4
clone size: .
D gene: TRBD1
CDR3 length: 13

CDR3 protein: CASSHTRGQTYGYTF
CDR3 DNA: TGCGCCAGCAGCCATACCCGGGGACAGACCTATGGCTACACCTTC
J gene: TRBJ1-2
V gene: TRBV4-3
clone size: few
D gene: TRBD1
CDR3 length: 15

CDR3 protein: CASSEAGASGNTIYF
CDR3 DNA: TGTGCCAGCAGTGAAGCGGGCGCCTCTGGAAACACCATATATTTT
J gene: TRBJ1-3
V gene: TRBV6-1
clone size: .
D gene: .
CDR3 length: 15

CDR3 protein: CASSLFSGGAEAFF
CDR3 DNA: TGTGCCAGCAGCTTATTCAGTGGGGGGGCTGAAGCTTTCTTT
J gene: TRBJ1-1
V gene: TRBV7-9
clone size: .
D gene: .
CDR3 length: 14

CDR3 protein: CASSTPTGYGYTF
CDR3 DNA: TGTGCCAGCAGCACCCCGACTGGCTATGGCTACACCTTC
J gene: TRBJ1-2
V gene: TRBV21-1
clone size: .
D gene: .
CDR3 length: 13

CDR3 protein: CASSPQTGREKLFF
CDR3 DNA: TGTGCCAGCAGCCCCCAGACGGGAAGGGAAAAACTGTTTTTT
J gene: TRBJ1-4
V gene: TRBV7-2
clone size: few
D gene: .
CDR3 length: 14

CDR3 protein: CASSQGNLPGLGPFNEQFF
CDR3 DNA: TGCGCCAGCAGCCAGGGGAATCTTCCGGGACTAGGGCCCTTCAATGAGCAGTTCTTC
J gene: TRBJ2-1
V gene: TRBV4-1
clone size: once
D gene: TRBD2
CDR3 length: 19

CDR3 protein: CASTWTGVHGELYEQYF
CDR3 DNA: TGCGCCAGCACATGGACAGGGGTACACGGGGAGCTCTACGAGCAGTACTTC
J gene: TRBJ2-7
V gene: TRBV10-1
clone size: .
D gene: TRBD1
CDR3 length: 17

CDR3 protein: CASSPFGAGGPLDTQYF
CDR3 DNA: TGTGCCAGCAGCCCATTCGGGGCGGGGGGGCCATTAGATACGCAGTATTTT
J gene: TRBJ2-3
V gene: TRBV7-9
clone size: .
D gene: TRBD2
CDR3 length: 17

CDR3 protein: CASSLGQGAWEQYF
CDR3 DNA: TGCGCCAGCAGCTTGGGGCAGGGGGCGTGGGAGCAGTACTTC
J gene: TRBJ2-5
V gene: TRBV5-1
clone size: .
D gene: TRBD1
CDR3 length: 14

CDR3 protein: CASSLYRGKEETQYF
CDR3 DNA: TGTGCCAGCAGCCTTTACCGCGGGAAGGAGGAGACCCAGTACTTC
J gene: TRBJ2-5
V gene: TRBV7-3
clone size: .
D gene: .
CDR3 length: 15

CDR3 protein: CAWSSGTVLNEQFF
CDR3 DNA: TGTGCCTGGAGCTCCGGGACAGTCCTCAATGAGCAGTTCTTC
J gene: TRBJ2-1
V gene: TRBV30
clone size: .
D gene: TRBD1
CDR3 length: 14

CDR3 protein: CARSLGRGGHQPQHF
CDR3 DNA: TGTGCCAGAAGCTTGGGTAGGGGAGGACATCAGCCCCAGCATTTT
J gene: TRBJ1-5
V gene: TRBV5-3
clone size: .
D gene: .
CDR3 length: 15

CDR3 protein: CASSLVGEVSGGWEQYF
CDR3 DNA: TGTGCCAGCAGCTTAGTAGGGGAGGTTAGCGGGGGCTGGGAGCAGTACTTC
J gene: TRBJ2-7
V gene: TRBV7-9
clone size: once
D gene: TRBD2
CDR3 length: 17

CDR3 protein: CASSQDKNTEAFF
CDR3 DNA: TGTGCTAGCAGCCAGGATAAGAACACTGAAGCTTTCTTT
J gene: TRBJ1-1
V gene: TRBV7-7
clone size: few
D gene: .
CDR3 length: 13

CDR3 protein: CATSRGKGVNTEAFF
CDR3 DNA: TGTGCCACCAGCAGAGGGAAAGGGGTGAACACTGAAGCTTTCTTT
J gene: TRBJ1-1
V gene: TRBV15
clone size: .
D gene: .
CDR3 length: 15

CDR3 protein: CASSLWWDSSNQPQHF
CDR3 DNA: TGTGCCAGCAGCTTATGGTGGGACAGTAGCAATCAGCCCCAGCATTTT
J gene: TRBJ1-5
V gene: TRBV7-2
clone size: .
D gene: TRBD1
CDR3 length: 16

CDR3 protein: CASSRSGVFTDTQYF
CDR3 DNA: TGTGCCAGCAGCAGAAGCGGAGTCTTCACAGATACGCAGTATTTT
J gene: TRBJ2-3
V gene: TRBV7-2
clone size: .
D gene: .
CDR3 length: 15

CDR3 protein: CASSLVTGSDEQYF
CDR3 DNA: TGTGCCAGCAGTTTAGTTACAGGGTCGGACGAGCAGTACTTC
J gene: TRBJ2-7
V gene: TRBV27
clone size: .
D gene: .
CDR3 length: 14

CDR3 protein: CASSSNTQGVGYGYTF
CDR3 DNA: TGCGCCAGCAGCTCCAATACCCAAGGGGTGGGCTATGGCTACACCTTC
J gene: TRBJ1-2
V gene: TRBV5-1
clone size: .
D gene: .
CDR3 length: 16